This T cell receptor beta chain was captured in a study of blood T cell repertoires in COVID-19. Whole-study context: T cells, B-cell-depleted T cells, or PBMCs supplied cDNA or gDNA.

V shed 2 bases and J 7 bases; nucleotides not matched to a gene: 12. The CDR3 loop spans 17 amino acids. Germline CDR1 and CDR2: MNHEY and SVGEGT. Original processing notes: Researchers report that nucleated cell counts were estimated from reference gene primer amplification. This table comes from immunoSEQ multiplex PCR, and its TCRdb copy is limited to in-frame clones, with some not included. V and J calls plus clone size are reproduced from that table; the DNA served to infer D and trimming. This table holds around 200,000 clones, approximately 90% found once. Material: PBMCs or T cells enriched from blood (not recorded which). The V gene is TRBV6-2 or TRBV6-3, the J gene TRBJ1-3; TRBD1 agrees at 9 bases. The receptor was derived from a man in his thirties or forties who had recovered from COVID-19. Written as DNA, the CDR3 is TGTGCCAGCAGTTACGAAACCGGGACAGGGAAACGGAACACCATATATTTT. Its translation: CASSYETGTGKRNTIYF.